This is a list of T cell receptor beta chains from one sample in a study of T cells in Graves' hyperthyroidism and ophthalmopathy. TCRdb reprocessed the multiplex PCR reads via MiXCR and lists one record per CDR3 protein. In the table there are a few hundred thousand distinct CDR3 sequences, 15% to 18% of which are singletons. What was sequenced was blood. Receptors originate from a woman in her twenties or thirties with Graves' hyperthyroidism. CDR3s include the opening cysteine and the closing phenylalanine or tryptophan. The D gene is left open where the match is weak. Clone sizes are given selectively: once, few, many, or a class where the clone is expanded.

TRBV2	TRBJ1-5	-	many	TGTGCCAGCAGTGAAGCCGGACGACAGCCCCAGCATTTT	CASSEAGRQPQHF
TRBV5-8	TRBJ2-7	TRBD2	-	TGTGCCAGCAGTTATACTAGCGGGATGTCCTACGAGCAGTACTTC	CASSYTSGMSYEQYF
TRBV19	TRBJ2-2	-	few	TGTGCCAGTAGTATTCAGGGACATAAGACCGGGGAGCTGTTTTTT	CASSIQGHKTGELFF
TRBV4-1	TRBJ2-1	-	few	TGCGCCAGCACCGTAGGGCCGAGCTACAATGAGCAGTTCTTC	CASTVGPSYNEQFF
TRBV27	TRBJ2-7	TRBD2	many	TGTGCCAGCAGGGATAGCGGGAGATACGAGCAGTACTTC	CASRDSGRYEQYF
TRBV9	TRBJ2-1	TRBD2	-	TGTGCCAGCAGCCCTAGGGGGGGACTAGCGGGAGGGAACTCCTACAATGAGCAGTTCTTC	CASSPRGGLAGGNSYNEQFF
TRBV18	TRBJ1-1	TRBD1	-	TGTGCCAGCTCACCGGACAGGGGATGGGACACTGAAGCTTTCTTT	CASSPDRGWDTEAFF
TRBV10-3	TRBJ1-1	-	many	TGTGCCATCAGTGAGAGGGCCCAGAACACTGAAGCTTTCTTT	CAISERAQNTEAFF
TRBV7-2	TRBJ2-2	TRBD2	many	TGTGCCAGCAGTCCCCGACGGCCTAGCGGGACCGGGGAGCTGTTTTTT	CASSPRRPSGTGELFF
TRBV20-1	TRBJ2-7	TRBD2	many	TGCAGTGCTAGTTTCGGGACTAGCGGGATTAGCGAGCAGTACTTC	CSASFGTSGISEQYF
TRBV6-1	TRBJ2-3	-	-	TGTGCCAGCAGTGAGGCAGGAGGAAGGGGGAGTGGGTGGGCAGATACGCAGTATTTT	CASSEAGGRGSGWADTQYF
TRBV5-4	TRBJ2-2	TRBD2	-	TGTGCCAGCAGCCCCGTAGCGGGAGGGCCTGACGGGGAGCTGTTTTTT	CASSPVAGGPDGELFF
TRBV24-1	TRBJ1-4	TRBD1	-	TGTGCCACCAGTGGTCCATGTGGGGGACAGGGAAAATCAACTAATGAAAAACTGTTTTTT	CATSGPCGGQGKSTNEKLFF
TRBV30	TRBJ2-7	-	-	TGTGCCTGGAGGGGAGGCAGTGCCTACGAGCAGTACTTC	CAWRGGSAYEQYF
TRBV6-1	TRBJ2-5	TRBD2	few	TGTGCCAGCAGTAGAAGCGGGGGGCTGAGAGAGACCCAGTACTTC	CASSRSGGLRETQYF
TRBV5-1	TRBJ2-7	-	-	TGCGCCAGCAGCTTGGACGGGTTCTCCTACGAGCAGTACTTC	CASSLDGFSYEQYF
TRBV15	TRBJ2-1	-	-	TGTGCCACCAGCAGAGATCAGGCTCGAAATGAGCAGTTCTTC	CATSRDQARNEQFF
TRBV4-3	TRBJ2-3	TRBD2	-	TGCGCCAGCAGCCAGTCGCTAGCGGGAGGGTCGGCAGATACGCAGTATTTT	CASSQSLAGGSADTQYF
TRBV28	TRBJ1-1	-	once	TGTGCCAGCAGTTTAGATTTTCGGGCTTTCTTT	CASSLDFRAFF
TRBV30	TRBJ2-2	TRBD2	few	TGTGCCTGGAGCCACGGGGGGGACACCGGGGAGCTGTTTTTT	CAWSHGGDTGELFF
TRBV20-1	TRBJ2-5	TRBD2	many	TGCAGTGCTGTTGGACTAGCGGGAGTGGTGACCCAGTACTTC	CSAVGLAGVVTQYF
TRBV10-2	TRBJ2-3	-	many	TGCGCCAGCAGTGATGCGGACCAGGATACGCAGTATTTT	CASSDADQDTQYF
TRBV5-1	TRBJ2-7	-	once	TGCGCCAGCAGCTTGGGAGTTCAGAGCTCCTACGAGCAGTACTTC	CASSLGVQSSYEQYF
TRBV6-2/TRBV6-3	TRBJ2-3	TRBD2	many	TGTGCCAGCAGTAAAGTGAGGCCGGGACTAGCGGGAGGAAGAGCCGATACGCAGTATTTT	CASSKVRPGLAGGRADTQYF
TRBV30	TRBJ2-7	-	many	TGTGCCTGGAGTAAGGGGGGGATAGGCGAGCAGTACTTC	CAWSKGGIGEQYF
TRBV5-1	TRBJ2-1	-	many	TGCGCCAGCAGCTTAAGGACAGCCGCCTCCTACAATGAGCAGTTCTTC	CASSLRTAASYNEQFF
TRBV20-1	TRBJ2-3	TRBD2	many	TGCAGTGCGTGGGAGGGAGGCGCAGATACGCAGTATTTT	CSAWEGGADTQYF
TRBV18	TRBJ1-6	-	few	TGTGCCAGCTCACCATACCCCGGGGGGAACAATTCACCCCTCCACTTT	CASSPYPGGNNSPLHF
TRBV29-1	TRBJ1-2	-	few	TGCAGCGTTGAAGAGTGGGCCAACTATGGCTACACCTTC	CSVEEWANYGYTF
TRBV3-1	TRBJ2-7	-	many	TGTGCCAGCAGCCACACGTTTGGCGAGCAGTACTTC	CASSHTFGEQYF
TRBV27	TRBJ2-2	-	few	TGTGCCAGCAGTTTAAGGGCAGGAAACACCGGGGAGCTGTTTTTT	CASSLRAGNTGELFF
TRBV29-1	TRBJ1-3	-	few	TGCAGCGTACGAGGGGGCTCTGGAAACACCATATATTTT	CSVRGGSGNTIYF
TRBV7-9	TRBJ2-6	-	-	TGTGCCAGCAGCCCTCGGGGTGCTGGGGCCAACGTCCTGACTTTC	CASSPRGAGANVLTF
TRBV4-1	TRBJ2-7	-	few	TGCGCCAGCAGCCCACCTATCGGGGCGGGTACCTACGAGCAGTACTTC	CASSPPIGAGTYEQYF
TRBV7-2	TRBJ2-1	TRBD2	-	TGTGCCAGCAGCTTAGTAGCGGGGAACTCCTACAATGAGCAGTTCTTC	CASSLVAGNSYNEQFF
TRBV3-1	TRBJ1-6	-	many	TGTGCCAGCAGCCAAGACCAGGGAGGGGTATATAATTCACCCCTCCACTTT	CASSQDQGGVYNSPLHF
TRBV7-6	TRBJ2-3	TRBD1	many	TGTGCCAGCAGCTTAGGGGATCCAGGGGGCATTACATCAGATACGCAGTATTTT	CASSLGDPGGITSDTQYF
TRBV11-3	TRBJ2-5	-	few	TGTGCCAGCAGCTTAGCGTTGGGTATACAAGAGACCCAGTACTTC	CASSLALGIQETQYF
TRBV3-1	TRBJ2-2	TRBD2	-	TGTGCCAGCAGCCAAGATTCGGGACTAGCGGGAGAGACCGGGGAGCTGTTTTTT	CASSQDSGLAGETGELFF
TRBV18	TRBJ1-2	TRBD1	-	TGTGCCAGCTCGTACAGGGACAGGGCGAGTCCTAACTATGGCTACACCTTC	CASSYRDRASPNYGYTF
TRBV30	TRBJ2-1	-	-	TGTGCCTGGAGTATTTATGGACAGACCATCAATGAGCAGTTCTTC	CAWSIYGQTINEQFF
TRBV10-3	TRBJ2-7	-	-	TGTGCCATCCGGAGCGGTCACGAGCAGTACTTC	CAIRSGHEQYF
TRBV6-2/TRBV6-3	TRBJ2-7	-	few	TGTGCCAGCAGTCGGAGGGTGTCCGAGCAGTACTTC	CASSRRVSEQYF
TRBV5-6	TRBJ1-2	TRBD1	few	TGTGCCAGCAGCGTCCGGGACAGGGTTCAAGGGAAAGGCTACACCTTC	CASSVRDRVQGKGYTF
TRBV6-1	TRBJ2-1	-	-	TGTGCCAGCAGTTTGACGCGAGGGGAGGGGGCCAATGAGCAGTTCTTC	CASSLTRGEGANEQFF
TRBV6-1	TRBJ2-1	TRBD1	few	TGTGCCAGCCGTACCGGGACAGCGTTCTACAATGAGCAGTTCTTC	CASRTGTAFYNEQFF
TRBV14	TRBJ2-2	-	few	TGTGCCAGCAGCCAATATGGGGACGGGGAGCTGTTTTTT	CASSQYGDGELFF
TRBV20-1	TRBJ2-6	-	few	TGCAGTGCTCCGGGGGCGCCCGGGGCCAACGTCCTGACTTTC	CSAPGAPGANVLTF
TRBV5-8	TRBJ2-3	TRBD2	-	TGTGCCAGCAGCTTGGTCCGGGGGGAGGTCACAGATACGCAGTATTTT	CASSLVRGEVTDTQYF
TRBV10-3	TRBJ2-2	TRBD1	-	TGTGCCATCAGTGACCAAGGACAGGGACCGAACACCGGGGAGCTGTTTTTT	CAISDQGQGPNTGELFF
TRBV27	TRBJ1-5	TRBD1	few	TGTGCCAGCAGTGGCTCCTTTGTGACAGGGATCAATCAGCCCCAGCATTTT	CASSGSFVTGINQPQHF
TRBV6-5	TRBJ1-5	-	few	TGTGCCAGCAGTTACCCCACGTATAGCAATCAGCCCCAGCATTTT	CASSYPTYSNQPQHF
TRBV6-1	TRBJ2-1	TRBD1	few	TGTGCCAGCAGTCGCTATCGGGGGACAGGGAATTTTCGTCCCCTGTACAATGAGCAGTTCTTC	CASSRYRGTGNFRPLYNEQFF
TRBV4-1	TRBJ2-7	-	-	TGCGCCAGCAGCCAAACAGCCGATCTCGTCTACGAGCAGTACTTC	CASSQTADLVYEQYF
TRBV28	TRBJ2-5	-	many	TGTGCCAGCAGCGCACCTAGCGCTGAGACCCAGTACTTC	CASSAPSAETQYF